Following are 22 T cell receptor beta chains from one sample sequenced in a study of blood T cells in healthy people across ages. A second about 6 to 12 cycle PCR used barcoded and J-beta primers. Via MiXCR, TCRdb re-called the 5' RACE reads, giving one row per CDR3 protein. Among roughly 900,000 distinct CDR3 sequences listed, 29% were seen once. The sequencing sample was made of blood. These receptor sequences come from a woman aged 80 or over in good health.

The CDR3 sequence is CASSPRQGVGFSEQYF. Written as DNA, the CDR3 is TGTGCCAGCAGCCCCCGACAGGGAGTCGGGTTCTCCGAGCAGTACTTC. This chain uses TRBV9 with TRBJ2-7; TRBD1 aligns across 7 bases. Germline V lookup: CDR1 SGDLS, CDR2 YYNGEE. Losses at the gene ends were 4 bases for V and 6 bases for J; bases not matched to a gene: 16. The CDR3 totals 16 residues.

This clonotype was seen more than once but under ten times. The CDR3 DNA sequence: TGTGCCAGCAGTGAAAGGACTAGCCTGGTAAATGAGCAGTTCTTC. This gives the protein CASSERTSLVNEQFF. The chain combines TRBV2 with TRBJ2-1; 8 bases line up with TRBD2. The germline V gene encodes CDR1 SNHLY and CDR2 FYNNEI. There are 15 residues in the CDR3. V dropped 2 bases and J dropped 7; count of bases not matched to a gene: 7.

The J gene is TRBJ1-1, the V gene TRBV7-3, with D possibly being TRBD1 (5 bases). The V gene's germline CDR1 is SGHTA and CDR2 FQGTGA. The germline V and J ends were trimmed by 1 base and 8 bases, with 14 bases remaining between them. The CDR3 runs 14 residues. CDR3 in amino acids: CASSLRGRTGEAFF. DNA for the CDR3: TGTGCCAGCAGCTTAAGGGGCAGAACGGGAGAAGCTTTCTTT. Drawing the rest from reference TRBV7-3 and TRBJ1-1, the complete variable domain is GAGVSQTPSNKVTEKGKYVELRCDPISGHTALYWYRQSLGQGPEFLIYFQGTGAADDSGLPNDRFFAVRPEGSVSTLKIQRTERGDSAVYLCASSLRGRTGEAFFGQGTRLTVV.

This clonotype was seen at least ten times. The gene calls are TRBV7-2 and TRBJ2-5; no firm D call. V was shortened by 1 base and J by 1 base, with 16 bases between the two germline ends. The CDR3 totals 17 residues. CDR1 is SGHTA, CDR2 FQGNSA, per germline. The chain's CDR3 is CASSLGRPRHPQETQYF. The DNA for the CDR3 is TGTGCCAGCAGCTTAGGCCGGCCTAGACACCCCCAAGAGACCCAGTACTTC. The complete variable domain, with remaining parts taken from reference TRBV7-2 and TRBJ2-5, reads GAGVSQSPSNKVTEKGKDVELRCDPISGHTALYWYRQSLGQGLEFLIYFQGNSAPDKSGLPSDRFSAERTGGSVSTLTIQRTQQEDSAVYLCASSLGRPRHPQETQYFGPGTRLLVL.

The chain combines TRBV14 with TRBJ2-5; TRBD2 aligns across 8 bases. Looked up from germline, CDR1 is SGHDN and CDR2 is FVKESK. The CDR3 has 14 amino acids. Trimming removed 4 bases from V and 4 bases from J; junction bases left unmatched: 5. CDR3 sequence (DNA): TGTGCCAGCAGCCGGATTAGCGGGGCAGAGACCCAGTACTTC. Its protein is CASSRISGAETQYF.

The V and J genes are TRBV20-1 and TRBJ2-5; TRBD1 agrees at 7 bases. The CDR3 runs 14 residues. Per the germline V gene, CDR1 is DFQATT and CDR2 is SNEGSKA (reference sequence). V dropped 3 bases and J dropped 3; count of bases not matched to a gene: 7. This CDR3 is CSASGATGEETQYF. The CDR3 DNA sequence: TGCAGTGCTAGTGGTGCTACAGGGGAAGAGACCCAGTACTTC.

This clonotype appeared a single time. V is TRBV20-1 and J is TRBJ2-3; D is perhaps TRBD1 or TRBD2 (5 bases each). Germline CDR1 reads DFQATT; CDR2 reads SNEGSKA (reference sequence). This CDR3 has 16 residues. The V and J ends lost 0 bases and 4 bases respectively, with 17 bases between them. CDR3 DNA: TGCAGTGCTAGAGATCCAACCGGGGCTCTAGCAGATACGCAGTATTTT. It codes for CSARDPTGALADTQYF.

In this sample, this clonotype turned up a few times. The CDR3 DNA reads as TGCGCCAGCAGCCACAACGTCGGTGGCAGTAGCTCCTACAATGAGCAGTTCTTC. It is translated as CASSHNVGGSSSYNEQFF. The V gene is TRBV4-1, the J gene TRBJ2-1; D is ambiguous. The V and J ends lost 3 bases and 0 bases respectively, with 18 bases between them. CDR3 length: 18 residues. Germline V gives CDR1 MGHRA, CDR2 YSYEKL.

This clonotype was seen many times. The rearrangement links TRBV6-1 to TRBJ2-5; D ambiguous. Germline V gene data show CDR1 as MNHNS and CDR2 as SASEGT. V was trimmed by 3 bases and J by 5 bases, leaving 10 bases between them. The CDR3 is made up of 13 amino acids. The CDR3 coding sequence is TGTGCCAGCAGTGACTCACTTGCCGAGACCCAGTACTTC. It encodes CASSDSLAETQYF.

This clonotype was counted at least ten times. The gene calls are TRBV5-5 and TRBJ2-3; D remains unclear. The V and J ends lost 4 bases and 4 bases respectively, with 16 bases between them. The CDR3 is made up of 15 amino acids. Germline CDR1 is SGHKS and CDR2 is YYEKEE (reference sequence). DNA for the CDR3: TGTGCCAGCAGCCCCACGGCCTTAGTTGCAGATACGCAGTATTTT. Translation: CASSPTALVADTQYF. Combining the CDR3 with reference TRBV5-5 and TRBJ2-3 gives the whole variable domain DAGVTQSPTHLIKTRGQQVTLRCSPISGHKSVSWYQQVLGQGPQFIFQYYEKEERGRGNFPDRFSARQFPNYSSELNVNALLLGDSALYLCASSPTALVADTQYFGPGTRLTVL.

A remark on this clonotype: This may come from a read error, since a much larger clone is one base off. The chain combines TRBV24-1 with TRBJ2-1, with 9 bases identical to TRBD1. V dropped 2 bases and J dropped 10; count of bases not matched to a gene: 8. Germline CDR1 and CDR2: KGHDR and SFDVKD. The CDR3 has 15 residues. This CDR3 is CATSDSGTGIREQFF. In DNA form, the CDR3 reads TGTGCCACCAGTGATTCCGGGACAGGGATACGGGAGCAGTTCTTC.

This clonotype occurred many times. The J gene is TRBJ1-5, the V gene TRBV6-2 or TRBV6-3; TRBD1 is a possible D gene (6 bases). Germline V gene lookup returns CDR1 MNHEY and CDR2 SVGEGT. The CDR3 loop spans 16 amino acids. Trimming removed 0 bases at V and 1 base at J, with 10 bases between. The CDR3 DNA is TGTGCCAGCAGTTACTCGGGCAGGGGAAGCAATCAGCCCCAGCATTTT. Protein product: CASSYSGRGSNQPQHF.

This clonotype was found many times. One junction end does not reproduce the germline sequence, and a read error may be involved. The V gene is TRBV7-2, the J gene TRBJ2-5; 10 bases line up with TRBD1. Germline CDR1 is SGHTA and CDR2 is FQGNSA. This CDR3 spans 14 amino acids. Here the CDR3 reads CANSFGQGGMKQYF. CDR3 DNA sequence: TGTGCCAACAGCTTCGGACAGGGGGGGATGAAGCAGTACTTC.

This clonotype was seen only a few times. A read error may explain this, as a much larger clone is one base away. V gene TRBV20-1 combines with J gene TRBJ2-1; TRBD2 might be the D (5 bases). Deletions cut 3 bases from V and 5 bases from J, with 17 bases between. Germline CDR1 reads DFQATT; CDR2 reads SNEGSKA (reference sequence). The CDR3 loop spans 15 amino acids. CDR3 nucleotides: TGCAGTGCTAGCCACCTTGACCGGGGTGACAATGAGCAGTTCTTC. Translating gives CSASHLDRGDNEQFF.

This clonotype was seen repeatedly, ten times or more. This chain connects TRBV20-1 to TRBJ2-1; D remains ambiguous. This CDR3 comprises 14 residues. V was shortened by 6 bases and J by 0 bases, with 12 bases between the two germline ends. Germline assignment: CDR1 DFQATT and CDR2 SNEGSKA (reference sequence). The chain's CDR3 is CSAKSASSYNEQFF. CDR3 nucleotides: TGCAGTGCAAAGAGTGCGAGCTCCTACAATGAGCAGTTCTTC.

To note about this clonotype: This clone may be a read error of a much larger clone one base away. This rearrangement joins TRBV27 to TRBJ2-5; TRBD2 aligns across 8 bases. V shed 5 bases and J 6 bases; nucleotides not matched to a gene: 14. The CDR3 loop spans 16 amino acids. CDR1 and CDR2 from the germline V gene are MNHEY and SMNVEV (reference sequence). The CDR3 DNA sequence: TGTGCCAGCAGTCCCGGGAGGGGACCCTCTGGAAAGACCCAGTACTTC. Translating it yields CASSPGRGPSGKTQYF.

The chain uses TRBV2 and TRBJ2-2; D is undetermined. CDR3 length: 13 residues. CDR1 is SNHLY and CDR2 is FYNNEI in the germline V gene. V gave up 6 bases and J gave up 2 bases, with 7 bases separating them. CDR3 nucleotides: TGTGCCAGCAGGGTGTTTAACACCGGGGAGCTGTTTTTT. This gives the protein CASRVFNTGELFF.

The sample holds many counts of this clonotype. This chain uses TRBV20-1 with TRBJ2-1; D is undetermined. Germline loops: CDR1 DFQATT, CDR2 SNEGSKA (reference sequence). V was pared by 1 base and J by 3 bases, with 1 base between. The CDR3 covers 11 residues. Written as DNA, the CDR3 is TGCAGTGCTAGAGTCTACAATGAGCAGTTCTTC. Amino acid sequence: CSARVYNEQFF.

This clonotype was seen ten or more times. V and J are TRBV27 and TRBJ2-5; D is tentatively TRBD1 or TRBD2 (5 bases each). Trimming removed 0 bases from V and 5 bases from J, with 13 bases in between. In germline, CDR1 is MNHEY, CDR2 SMNVEV (reference sequence). The CDR3 length is 15 residues. The CDR3 nucleotides are TGTGCCAGCAGTTTATCGCCCAGGTGGGGGGAGACCCAGTACTTC. Translated: CASSLSPRWGETQYF.

This clonotype was seen only a few times. The chain is built from TRBV20-1 and TRBJ1-5; possible D gene TRBD1, 5 bases. The CDR3 has 13 amino acids. CDR1 is DFQATT, CDR2 SNEGSKA, per germline (reference sequence). The V and J ends lost 6 bases and 5 bases respectively, with 14 bases between them. The CDR3 nucleotides read TGCAGTGCAACCATCACGGGGGATCAGCCCCAGCATTTT. It codes for CSATITGDQPQHF.

This clonotype was seen a handful of times. This sequence joins TRBV10-3 and TRBJ1-2; 7 bases line up with TRBD1. CDR3 length: 17 residues. Trimming took 6 bases from V and 0 from J; bases not matched to a gene: 13. Germline V lookup: CDR1 ENHRY, CDR2 SYGVKD. The CDR3 region is CAIRNDLGQESNYGYTF. CDR3 coding DNA: TGTGCCATCAGGAATGACCTAGGACAGGAATCTAACTATGGCTACACCTTC.

V usage is TRBV11-3 and J usage is TRBJ2-1; no definite D call. V was clipped by 2 bases and J by 10 bases, with 12 bases between them. CDR1 and CDR2 from the germline V gene are SGHNT and YENEEA. The CDR3 loop spans 13 amino acids. The CDR3 spells CASSLLRVGEQFF. The CDR3 nucleotides read TGTGCCAGCAGCTTACTTCGGGTCGGGGAGCAGTTCTTC. Combining the CDR3 with reference TRBV11-3 and TRBJ2-1 gives the whole variable domain EAGVVQSPRYKIIEKKQPVAFWCNPISGHNTLYWYLQNLGQGPELLIRYENEEAVDDSQLPKDRFSAERLKGVDSTLKIQPAELGDSAVYLCASSLLRVGEQFFGPGTRLTVL.